This T cell receptor (beta chain) is from a study of T cells in Graves' hyperthyroidism and ophthalmopathy. Study results and limitations: The majority of expanded thyroid clonotypes above 0.001 also appeared in blood.

Germline values: CDR1 SGHDT, CDR2 YYEEEE. Germline trimming cut 3 bases from V and 10 bases from J; bases unmatched to any gene: 15. The CDR3 consists of 17 residues. Points on this clonotype: The antigen remains unidentified.

RNA transcripts served as the template for amplifying TCR beta CDR3 regions. The TCR CDR3 first-round RT-PCR relied on the HTBI primer set. One entry per CDR3 protein, called by TCRdb with MiXCR from the multiplex PCR reads. Here the sample spans about 640,000 distinct CDR3 sequences, about a fifth being singletons. The clonotype comes from a man under 40 with Graves' ophthalmopathy. Sequenced sample: blood. The chain combines TRBV5-6 with TRBJ2-2, with 10 bases lining up with TRBD2. The CDR3 region has the DNA TGTGCCAGCAGCTGGCGGACTAGCGGAGCACTCCCGGCGGAGCTGTTTTTT. This codes for CASSWRTSGALPAELFF.